A selection of T cell receptor beta chains follows, all from one sample in a study of cytomegalovirus exposure and HLA in healthy donors. Clones were read by immunoSEQ multiplex PCR, and TCRdb kept only the in-frame ones, dropping some. The sample holds tens of thousands of clones; approximately 93% are singletons and the top ten take 3.6%. Input material: PBMCs. Receptor source: a woman in her 30s in good health and CMV-seronegative. Both conserved end residues are part of each CDR3. The D gene is left open where the match is weak. Size is omitted from some rows. Given values are once, few, many or a class for expanded clones.

j_gene | abundance | d_gene | v_gene | CDR3aa | CDR3nt
TRBJ2-7 | NA | NA | TRBV6-4 | CASSDTRTGLSYEQYF | TGTGCCAGCAGTGATACCCGAACAGGGTTGAGCTACGAGCAGTACTTC
TRBJ1-1 | NA | NA | TRBV21-1 | CASSTLRGGPNTEAFF | TGTGCCAGCAGCACTCTAAGGGGGGGACCGAACACTGAAGCTTTCTTT
TRBJ2-5 | NA | NA | TRBV7-9 | CASSSDGLQETQYF | TGTGCCAGCAGCTCCGATGGACTGCAAGAGACCCAGTACTTC
TRBJ1-2 | NA | TRBD1 | TRBV7-9 | CASSRGQDYGYTF | TGTGCCAGCAGCCGAGGACAGGACTATGGCTACACCTTC
TRBJ2-7 | NA | NA | TRBV6-5 | CASSKKGTYEQYF | TGTGCCAGCAGCAAAAAGGGGACCTACGAGCAGTACTTC
TRBJ1-2 | once | NA | TRBV27 | CASSFAGGGYTF | TGTGCCAGCAGTTTCGCGGGGGGCGGCTACACCTTC
TRBJ1-5 | NA | NA | TRBV5-4 | CASSSDINQPQHF | TGTGCCAGCAGCTCGGACATTAATCAGCCCCAGCATTTT
TRBJ2-2 | NA | NA | TRBV27 | CASSLGGTNTGELFF | TGTGCCAGCAGTTTAGGCGGAACGAACACCGGGGAGCTGTTTTTT
TRBJ1-2 | NA | NA | TRBV13 | CASSSWDFLEGYTF | TGTGCCAGCAGCTCATGGGACTTCCTCGAGGGCTACACCTTC
TRBJ1-3 | NA | TRBD1 | TRBV9 | CASSVQDRVNTIYF | TGTGCCAGCAGCGTTCAAGACAGGGTCAACACCATATATTTT
TRBJ1-1 | NA | NA | TRBV5-5 | CASSLGHSNTEAFF | TGTGCCAGCAGCTTGGGACACTCGAACACTGAAGCTTTCTTT
TRBJ2-3 | NA | TRBD2 | TRBV4-2 | CASSQVFPPLAGTDTQYF | TGTGCCAGCAGCCAAGTTTTTCCCCCGCTAGCGGGGACAGATACGCAGTATTTT
TRBJ2-1 | NA | NA | TRBV9 | CASSVSGSPPLEQFF | TGTGCCAGCAGCGTATCAGGGTCTCCCCCCCTTGAGCAGTTCTTC
TRBJ1-1 | once | NA | TRBV7-3 | CASSLGEAYSVPTEAFF | TGTGCCAGCAGCTTAGGGGAGGCTTACTCAGTCCCCACTGAAGCTTTCTTT
TRBJ2-1 | NA | NA | TRBV6-5 | CASRPGSRYNEQFF | TGTGCCAGCAGACCAGGGTCCCGCTACAATGAGCAGTTCTTC
TRBJ2-3 | NA | TRBD1 | TRBV19 | CASSGQGAGDTQYF | TGTGCCAGTAGCGGACAGGGGGCGGGAGATACGCAGTATTTT
TRBJ1-6 | NA | TRBD1 | TRBV5-6 | CASYEVGQGESPLHF | TGTGCCAGCTATGAAGTGGGACAGGGGGAATCACCCCTCCACTTT
TRBJ1-5 | NA | TRBD1 | TRBV12-5 | CASGGSGQTKQHF | TGTGCTAGTGGTGGCTCGGGACAGACGAAACAGCATTTT
TRBJ2-7 | NA | NA | TRBV19 | CASKVTGWGLHEQYF | TGTGCCAGTAAAGTAACAGGGTGGGGTCTCCACGAGCAGTACTTC
TRBJ1-1 | NA | NA | TRBV19 | CASREQVNTEAFF | TGTGCCAGTAGGGAACAGGTGAACACTGAAGCTTTCTTT
TRBJ1-5 | once | NA | TRBV19 | CASRLPGLGQPQHF | TGTGCCAGTAGGCTTCCAGGGTTGGGTCAGCCCCAGCATTTT
TRBJ1-4 | NA | TRBD1 | TRBV30 | CAWDGGGTDEKLFF | TGTGCCTGGGATGGGGGTGGGACAGATGAAAAACTGTTTTTT
TRBJ1-1 | NA | TRBD1 | TRBV25-1 | CASSGLTGGNTEAFF | TGTGCCAGCAGTGGGCTTACAGGGGGCAACACTGAAGCTTTCTTT
TRBJ2-2 | NA | NA | TRBV6-6 | CASSLTSFAGELFF | TGTGCCAGCAGTCTGACTAGTTTTGCCGGGGAGCTGTTTTTT
TRBJ1-5 | NA | NA | TRBV4-1 | CASSQGGGFSNQPQHF | TGCGCCAGCAGCCAAGGTGGGGGCTTTAGCAATCAGCCCCAGCATTTT
TRBJ2-1 | NA | NA | TRBV19 | CASSINMGGLRIEQFF | TGTGCCAGTAGTATAAACATGGGGGGACTCCGAATAGAGCAGTTCTTC
TRBJ1-1 | NA | TRBD1 | TRBV27 | CASSFGQGLYSTEAFF | TGTGCCAGCAGTTTCGGACAGGGCCTGTATTCCACTGAAGCTTTCTTT
TRBJ1-5 | NA | TRBD1 | TRBV6-6 | CASRSRTGSNQPQHF | TGTGCCAGCAGATCCCGGACAGGGAGCAATCAGCCCCAGCATTTT
TRBJ2-2 | NA | NA | TRBV13 | CASSLGLAVGELFF | TGTGCCAGCAGCTTAGGCCTCGCAGTCGGGGAGCTGTTTTTT
TRBJ2-1 | once | NA | TRBV7-8 | CASSTAGASYNEQFF | TGTGCCAGCAGCACCGCAGGGGCATCCTACAATGAGCAGTTCTTC
TRBJ2-1 | NA | TRBD2 | TRBV30 | CAWSPSGRHEQFF | TGTGCCTGGAGTCCTAGCGGGAGACATGAGCAGTTCTTC
TRBJ2-1 | NA | NA | TRBV11-3 | CASSSHARTSRDEQFF | TGTGCCAGCAGCTCTCACGCCAGGACAAGTCGGGATGAGCAGTTCTTC
TRBJ1-1 | NA | NA | TRBV10-2 | CASSESTRRAFF | TGCGCCAGCAGTGAGTCGACTCGAAGAGCTTTCTTT
TRBJ1-1 | once | NA | TRBV28 | CASSRGSGGVLGEAFF | TGTGCCAGCAGTAGGGGATCGGGGGGGGTTTTAGGTGAAGCTTTCTTT
TRBJ2-5 | NA | TRBD2 | TRBV5-1 | CASSPRNGLAEETQYF | TGCGCCAGCAGCCCGAGAAATGGACTAGCGGAAGAGACCCAGTACTTC
TRBJ1-1 | NA | NA | TRBV7-9 | CASSNHITGMNTEAFF | TGTGCCAGCAGCAACCACATCACAGGTATGAACACTGAAGCTTTCTTT